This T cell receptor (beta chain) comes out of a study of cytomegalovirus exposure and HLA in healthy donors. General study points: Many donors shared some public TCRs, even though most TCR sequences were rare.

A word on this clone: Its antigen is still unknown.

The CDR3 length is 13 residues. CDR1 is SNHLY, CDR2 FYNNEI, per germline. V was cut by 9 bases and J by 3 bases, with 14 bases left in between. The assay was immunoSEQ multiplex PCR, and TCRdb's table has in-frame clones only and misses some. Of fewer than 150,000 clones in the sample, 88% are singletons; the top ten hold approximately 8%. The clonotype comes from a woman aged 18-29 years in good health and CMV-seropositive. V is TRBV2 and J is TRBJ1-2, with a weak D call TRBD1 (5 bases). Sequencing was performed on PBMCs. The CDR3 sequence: CASRTGGDYGYTF. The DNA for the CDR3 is TGTGCCAGTAGAACGGGGGGTGACTATGGCTACACCTTC.